The 13 T cell receptor beta chains reported below all come from one sample, sequenced in a study of technical replicates of blood from several donors. The protocol was immunoSEQ multiplex PCR, while the TCRdb copy is restricted to in-frame clones and leaves out a portion. Of tens of thousands of clones listed, around 86% are singletons. The sequencing input was PBMCs. The receptors come from a human donor in good health. Some clones in this sample may be carry-over from other donors' samples.

The CDR3 nucleotides are TGTGCCAGCAGCTCCCACCCGAGGTTTCGGGGGGGCACAGATACGCAGTATTTT. This gives the protein CASSSHPRFRGGTDTQYF. J is TRBJ2-3 and V is TRBV7-3; 7 bases map to TRBD2. The trim removed 4 bases at V and 1 base at J, leaving 14 bases unmatched. The CDR3 extends over 18 amino acids. The germline V gene encodes CDR1 SGHTA and CDR2 FQGTGA.

V is TRBV4-1 and J is TRBJ2-1; TRBD1 matches 12 bases. Losses at the gene ends were 4 bases for V and 5 bases for J; bases not matched to a gene: 3. The CDR3 totals 15 residues. Germline V gene sequence: CDR1 MGHRA, CDR2 YSYEKL. For the CDR3, the DNA is TGCGCCAGCAGCCCTAGGGACAGGGGGCACAATGAGCAGTTCTTC. Translation gives CASSPRDRGHNEQFF.

The genes are TRBV5-1 and TRBJ2-6; TRBD1 matches 12 bases. V shed 5 bases and J 0 bases; nucleotides not matched to a gene: 3. The CDR3 extends over 17 amino acids. Looked up from germline, CDR1 is SGHRS and CDR2 is YFSETQ. The CDR3, as DNA: TGCGCCAGCAGGGGGGGACAGGGGGCCTCTGGGGCCAACGTCCTGACTTTC. Protein sequence: CASRGGQGASGANVLTF.

The rearrangement links TRBV5-8 to TRBJ1-5; D is perhaps TRBD1 (6 bases). This CDR3 region has 15 residues. In germline, CDR1 is SGHTS, CDR2 YDEGEE. V was trimmed by 5 bases and J by 3 bases, leaving 15 bases between them. The CDR3 protein is CASRRHRQANQPQHF. CDR3 bases: TGTGCCAGCAGGAGACACCGACAGGCCAATCAGCCCCAGCATTTT.

This chain uses TRBV19 with TRBJ1-2; TRBD1 matches at 8 bases. Germline-derived CDR1 and CDR2 are LNHDA and SQIVND (reference sequence). V was clipped by 5 bases and J by 5 bases; unmatched bases: 7. This CDR3 has 14 amino acids. The CDR3 loop is CASSVDRGTYGYTF. The CDR3 nucleotides read TGTGCCAGTAGTGTCGACAGGGGAACATATGGCTACACCTTC.

The gene calls are TRBV4-1 and TRBJ2-2; 7 nucleotides agree with TRBD2. The germline CDR1 and CDR2 sequences are MGHRA and YSYEKL. CDR3 size: 15 residues. With 1 base clipped from V and 5 bases from J, the junction kept 4 bases outside the gene matches. The CDR3 DNA is TGCGCCAGCAGCCAAGGGGCGGGAGTGACCGGGGAGCTGTTTTTT. It codes for CASSQGAGVTGELFF.

This clone showed up many times. V gene TRBV27 combines with J gene TRBJ1-1; the D is unclear. CDR1 and CDR2 from the germline V gene are MNHEY and SMNVEV (reference sequence). CDR3 length equals 10 residues. The V gene lost 2 bases and the J gene lost 12 bases, with 7 bases spanning the gap. CDR3 loop: CASSLGGTFF. The CDR3 DNA reads as TGTGCCAGCAGTTTAGGAGGTACTTTCTTT.

J is TRBJ2-1 and V is TRBV5-1; 9 bases fit TRBD2. The junction had 6 bases not matched to a gene; V was cut back by 4 bases and J by 7 bases. Germline V lookup: CDR1 SGHRS, CDR2 YFSETQ. This CDR3 has 14 amino acids. CDR3 protein: CASSLSGSANEQFF. CDR3 nucleotides: TGCGCCAGCAGCCTTAGCGGGAGTGCAAATGAGCAGTTCTTC.

V gene TRBV7-2 combines with J gene TRBJ1-5, with a possible D match to TRBD1 (6 bases). Germline V CDR1 and CDR2: SGHTA, FQGNSA. This CDR3 spans 17 amino acids. V gave up 5 bases and J gave up 2 bases, with 19 bases separating them. The CDR3 loop is CASSLSRGAGGNQPQHF. DNA for the CDR3: TGTGCCAGCAGCCTATCTCGGGGGGCGGGAGGCAATCAGCCCCAGCATTTT. Supplemented by reference TRBV7-2 and TRBJ1-5, the full variable domain reads GAGVSQSPSNKVTEKGKDVELRCDPISGHTALYWYRQSLGQGLEFLIYFQGNSAPDKSGLPSDRFSAERTGGSVSTLTIQRTQQEDSAVYLCASSLSRGAGGNQPQHFGDGTRLSIL.

The chain uses TRBV10-2 and TRBJ2-7; 7 nucleotides align to TRBD2. The CDR3 has 14 amino acids. The germline V gene encodes CDR1 WSHSY and CDR2 SAAADI. Unmatched junction bases numbered 3, after V lost 0 bases and J lost 4 bases. The CDR3 nucleotides read TGCGCCAGCAGTGAGTCGCCTAGCGGTTACGAGCAGTACTTC. As protein: CASSESPSGYEQYF.

The chain employs TRBV16 and TRBJ1-2; no firm D call. Germline loops: CDR1 KGHSY, CDR2 FQNENV. V shed 1 base and J shed 5 bases, with 14 bases lying between them. This CDR3 contains 15 residues. This CDR3 reads CASSQLPATKYGYTF. CDR3 bases: TGTGCCAGCAGCCAATTGCCAGCGACGAAATATGGCTACACCTTC. Drawing the rest from reference TRBV16 and TRBJ1-2, the complete variable domain is GEEVAQTPKHLVRGEGQKAKLYCAPIKGHSYVFWYQQVLKNEFKFLISFQNENVFDETGMPKERFSAKCLPNSPCSLEIQATKLEDSAVYFCASSQLPATKYGYTFGSGTRLTVV.

The J gene is TRBJ2-3, the V gene TRBV5-4; 9 bases line up with TRBD1. After removal of 1 base from V and 6 bases from J, the junction contained 6 bases not matched to a gene. Germline CDR1 reads SGHNT; CDR2 reads YYREEE (reference sequence). The CDR3 is 15 amino acids. CDR3 in amino acids: CASSLPGQGGDTQYF. The DNA for the CDR3 is TGTGCCAGCAGCTTGCCGGGACAGGGAGGCGATACGCAGTATTTT.

This chain joins TRBV15 and TRBJ1-3, with TRBD1 as a possible D gene (5 bases). V was pared by 4 bases and J by 0 bases, with 13 bases between. Germline CDR1 reads LNHNV; CDR2 reads YYDKDF (reference sequence). CDR3 size: 16 residues. CDR3 nucleotides: TGTGCCACCAGCACTGGGGGGGGAATCTCTGGAAACACCATATATTTT. Its protein is CATSTGGGISGNTIYF.